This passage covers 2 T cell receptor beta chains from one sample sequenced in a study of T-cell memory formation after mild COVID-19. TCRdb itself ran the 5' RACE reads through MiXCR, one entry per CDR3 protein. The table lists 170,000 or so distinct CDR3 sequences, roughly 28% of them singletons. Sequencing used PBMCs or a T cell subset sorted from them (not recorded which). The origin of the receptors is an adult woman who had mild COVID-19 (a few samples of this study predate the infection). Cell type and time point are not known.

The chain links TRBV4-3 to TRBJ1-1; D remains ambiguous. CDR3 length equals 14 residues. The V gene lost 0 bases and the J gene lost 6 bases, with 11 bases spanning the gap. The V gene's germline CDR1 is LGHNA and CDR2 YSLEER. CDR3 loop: CASSQDRRLPEAFF. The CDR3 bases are TGCGCCAGCAGCCAAGATAGGCGGTTACCTGAAGCTTTCTTT.

In nucleotides, the CDR3 is TGCGCCAGCAGCTACCGACAGGGGCCCTACGAGCAGTACTTC. Translating it yields CASSYRQGPYEQYF. The rearrangement links TRBV5-1 to TRBJ2-7; 8 bases are a match to TRBD1. V trimming: 3 bases; J trimming: 2 bases; junction bases outside the gene matches: 4. This CDR3 is built from 14 residues. Germline V lookup: CDR1 SGHRS, CDR2 YFSETQ.